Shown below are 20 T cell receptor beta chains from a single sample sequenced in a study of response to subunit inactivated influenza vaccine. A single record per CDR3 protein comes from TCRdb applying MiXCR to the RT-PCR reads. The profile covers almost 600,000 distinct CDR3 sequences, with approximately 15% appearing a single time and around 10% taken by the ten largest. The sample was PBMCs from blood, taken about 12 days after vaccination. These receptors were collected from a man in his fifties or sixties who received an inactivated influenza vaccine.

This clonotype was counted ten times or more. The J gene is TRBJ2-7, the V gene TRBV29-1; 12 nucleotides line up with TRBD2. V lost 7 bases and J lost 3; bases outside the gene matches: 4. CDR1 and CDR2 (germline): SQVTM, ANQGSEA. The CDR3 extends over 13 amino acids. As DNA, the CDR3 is TGCAGCGGGCAACTAGCGGGAGGCTACGAGCAGTACTTC. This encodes CSGQLAGGYEQYF.

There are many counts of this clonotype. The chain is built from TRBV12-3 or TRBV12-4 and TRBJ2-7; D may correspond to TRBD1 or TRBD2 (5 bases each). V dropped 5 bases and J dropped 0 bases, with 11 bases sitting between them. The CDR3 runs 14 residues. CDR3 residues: CASSLQGRSYEQYF. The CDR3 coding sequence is TGTGCCAGCAGTCTTCAGGGACGCTCCTACGAGCAGTACTTC.

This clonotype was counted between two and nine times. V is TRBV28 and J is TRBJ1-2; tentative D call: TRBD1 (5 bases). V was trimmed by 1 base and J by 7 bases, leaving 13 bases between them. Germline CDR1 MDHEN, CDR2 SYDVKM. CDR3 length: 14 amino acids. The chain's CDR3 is CASSLLQRGGGYTF. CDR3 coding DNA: TGTGCCAGCAGTTTATTACAAAGGGGCGGTGGCTACACCTTC.

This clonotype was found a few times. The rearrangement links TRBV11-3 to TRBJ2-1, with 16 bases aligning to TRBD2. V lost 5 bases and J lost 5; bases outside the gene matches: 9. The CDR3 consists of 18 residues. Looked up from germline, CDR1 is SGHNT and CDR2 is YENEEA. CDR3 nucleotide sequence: TGTGCCAGCAGCCCCGGGACTAGCGGGAGGGCCATCAACAATGAGCAGTTCTTC. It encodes CASSPGTSGRAINNEQFF.

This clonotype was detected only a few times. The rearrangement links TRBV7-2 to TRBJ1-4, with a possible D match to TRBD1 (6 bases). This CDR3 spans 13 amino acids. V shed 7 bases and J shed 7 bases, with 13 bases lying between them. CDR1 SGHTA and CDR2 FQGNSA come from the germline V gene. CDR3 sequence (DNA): TGTGCCAGCAAGGCAGGGGAGGGTGAAAAACTGTTTTTT. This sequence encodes CASKAGEGEKLFF.

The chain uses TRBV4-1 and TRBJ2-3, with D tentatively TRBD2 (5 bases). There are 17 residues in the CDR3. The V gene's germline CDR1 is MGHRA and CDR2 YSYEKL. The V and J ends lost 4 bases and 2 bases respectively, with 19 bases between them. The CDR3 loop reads CASSPRPVGENTDTQYF. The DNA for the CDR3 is TGCGCCAGCAGCCCACGTCCGGTCGGGGAGAACACAGATACGCAGTATTTT.

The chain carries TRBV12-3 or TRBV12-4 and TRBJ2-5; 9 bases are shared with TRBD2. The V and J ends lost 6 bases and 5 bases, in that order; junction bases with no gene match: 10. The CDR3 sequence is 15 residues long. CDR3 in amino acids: CASSSGGGLAETQYF. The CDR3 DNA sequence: TGTGCCAGCAGCTCCGGGGGGGGACTAGCTGAGACCCAGTACTTC.

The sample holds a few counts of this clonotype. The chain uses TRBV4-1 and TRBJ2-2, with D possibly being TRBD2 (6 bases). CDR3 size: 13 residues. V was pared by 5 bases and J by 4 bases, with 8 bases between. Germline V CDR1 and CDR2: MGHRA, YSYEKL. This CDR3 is CASSDSGTGELFF. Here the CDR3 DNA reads TGCGCCAGCAGCGATAGCGGCACCGGGGAGCTGTTTTTT.

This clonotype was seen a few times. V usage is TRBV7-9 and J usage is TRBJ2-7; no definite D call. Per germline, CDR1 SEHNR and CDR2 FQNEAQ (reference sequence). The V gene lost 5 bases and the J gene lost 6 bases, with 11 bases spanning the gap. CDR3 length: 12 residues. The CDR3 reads CASSHEAPEQYF. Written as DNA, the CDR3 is TGTGCCAGCAGCCATGAGGCACCCGAGCAGTACTTC. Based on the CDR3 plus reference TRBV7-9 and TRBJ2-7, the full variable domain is DTGVSQNPRHKITKRGQNVTFRCDPISEHNRLYWYRQTLGQGPEFLTYFQNEAQLEKSRLLSDRFSAERPKGSFSTLEIQRTEQGDSAMYLCASSHEAPEQYFGPGTRLTVT.

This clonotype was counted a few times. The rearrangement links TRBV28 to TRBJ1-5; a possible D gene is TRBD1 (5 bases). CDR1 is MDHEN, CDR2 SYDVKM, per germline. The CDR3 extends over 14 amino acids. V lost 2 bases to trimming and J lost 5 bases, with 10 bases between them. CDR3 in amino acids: CASSLRGSHQPQHF. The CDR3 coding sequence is TGTGCCAGCAGTTTACGGGGGAGCCATCAGCCCCAGCATTTT.

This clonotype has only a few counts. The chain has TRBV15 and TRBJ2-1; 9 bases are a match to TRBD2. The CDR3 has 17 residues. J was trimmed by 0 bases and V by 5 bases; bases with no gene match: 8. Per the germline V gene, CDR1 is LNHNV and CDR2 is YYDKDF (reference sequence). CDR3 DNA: TGTGCCACCAGCGGAACGACTAGCGGCAGCTCCTACAATGAGCAGTTCTTC. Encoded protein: CATSGTTSGSSYNEQFF.

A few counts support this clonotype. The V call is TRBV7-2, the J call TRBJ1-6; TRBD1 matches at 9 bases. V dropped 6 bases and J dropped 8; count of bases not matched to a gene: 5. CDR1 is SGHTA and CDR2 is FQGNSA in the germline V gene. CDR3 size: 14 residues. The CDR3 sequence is CASRGTGMYSPLHF. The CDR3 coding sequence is TGTGCCAGCAGAGGGACAGGGATGTATTCACCCCTCCACTTT.

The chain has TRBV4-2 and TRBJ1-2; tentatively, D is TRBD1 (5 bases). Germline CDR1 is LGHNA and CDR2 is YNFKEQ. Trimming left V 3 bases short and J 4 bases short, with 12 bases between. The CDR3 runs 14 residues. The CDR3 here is CASSQSGQGYGYTF. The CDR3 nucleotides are TGTGCCAGCAGCCAGTCCGGGCAGGGCTATGGCTACACCTTC.

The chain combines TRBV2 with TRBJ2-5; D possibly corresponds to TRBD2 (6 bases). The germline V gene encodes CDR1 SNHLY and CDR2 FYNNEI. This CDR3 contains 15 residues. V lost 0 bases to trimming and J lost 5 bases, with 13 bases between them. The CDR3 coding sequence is TGTGCCAGCAGTGAAGCGCTTCCGGAGGGCGAGACCCAGTACTTC. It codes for CASSEALPEGETQYF.

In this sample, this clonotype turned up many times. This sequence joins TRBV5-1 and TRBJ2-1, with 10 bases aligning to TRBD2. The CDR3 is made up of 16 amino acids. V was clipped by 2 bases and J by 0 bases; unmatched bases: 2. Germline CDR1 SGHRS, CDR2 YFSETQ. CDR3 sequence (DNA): TGCGCCAGCAGCTTTAGCGGGAGGCTCTCCTACAATGAGCAGTTCTTC. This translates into CASSFSGRLSYNEQFF.

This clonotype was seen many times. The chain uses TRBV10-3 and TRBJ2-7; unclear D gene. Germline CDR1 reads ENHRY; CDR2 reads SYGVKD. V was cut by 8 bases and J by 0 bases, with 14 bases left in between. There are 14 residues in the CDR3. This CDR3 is CAIFNPGHSYEQYF. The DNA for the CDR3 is TGTGCCATCTTCAATCCAGGCCACTCCTACGAGCAGTACTTC.

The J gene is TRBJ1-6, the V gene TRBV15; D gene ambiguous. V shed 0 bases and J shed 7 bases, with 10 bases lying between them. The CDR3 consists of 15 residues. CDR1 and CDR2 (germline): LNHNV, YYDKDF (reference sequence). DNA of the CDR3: TGTGCCACCAGCAGAGATCGCATGGCCAATTCACCCCTCCACTTT. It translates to CATSRDRMANSPLHF.

CDR3 in amino acids: CSAREGGSSNQPQHF. The CDR3 DNA reads TGCAGTGCTAGAGAGGGGGGTTCGAGCAATCAGCCCCAGCATTTT. The chain joins TRBV20-1 to TRBJ1-5; TRBD1 is a possible D gene (5 bases). Between the trimmed V and J ends, which lost 0 bases and 1 base, there was a span of 10 bases. Germline-derived CDR1 and CDR2 are DFQATT and SNEGSKA (reference sequence). This CDR3 has 15 amino acids.

CDR3 coding DNA: TGTGCCAGCAGCTTAGGAGCGGGGGGACCACTGGGGGAGCAGTACTTC. Its translation: CASSLGAGGPLGEQYF. V is TRBV7-2 and J is TRBJ2-7; 9 bases map to TRBD2. This CDR3 spans 16 amino acids. Germline assignment: CDR1 SGHTA and CDR2 FQGNSA. V shed 1 base and J 7 bases; nucleotides not matched to a gene: 11.

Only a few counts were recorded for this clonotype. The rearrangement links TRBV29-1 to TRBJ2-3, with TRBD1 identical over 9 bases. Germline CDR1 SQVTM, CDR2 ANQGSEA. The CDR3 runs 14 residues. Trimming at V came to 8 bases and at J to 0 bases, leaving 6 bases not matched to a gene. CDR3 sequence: CSKTGTGSTDTQYF. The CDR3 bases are TGCAGCAAAACCGGGACAGGGAGCACAGATACGCAGTATTTT.